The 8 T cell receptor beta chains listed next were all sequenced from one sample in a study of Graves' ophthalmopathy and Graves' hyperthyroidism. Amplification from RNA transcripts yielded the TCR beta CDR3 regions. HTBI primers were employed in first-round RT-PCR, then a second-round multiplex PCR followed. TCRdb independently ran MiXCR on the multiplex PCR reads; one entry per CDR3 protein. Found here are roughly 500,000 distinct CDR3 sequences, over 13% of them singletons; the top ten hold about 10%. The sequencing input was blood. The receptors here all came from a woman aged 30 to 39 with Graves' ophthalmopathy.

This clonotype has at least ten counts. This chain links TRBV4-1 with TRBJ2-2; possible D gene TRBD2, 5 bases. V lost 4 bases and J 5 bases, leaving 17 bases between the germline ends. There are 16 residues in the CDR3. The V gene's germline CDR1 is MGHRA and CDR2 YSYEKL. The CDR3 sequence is CASSLQLGPRTGELFF. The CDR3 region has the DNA TGCGCCAGCAGCCTCCAACTAGGGCCGAGGACCGGGGAGCTGTTTTTT.

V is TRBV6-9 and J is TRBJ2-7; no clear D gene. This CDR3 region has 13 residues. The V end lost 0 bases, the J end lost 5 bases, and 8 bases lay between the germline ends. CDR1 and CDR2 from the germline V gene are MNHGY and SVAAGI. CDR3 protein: CASSYSKGHEQYF. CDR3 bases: TGTGCCAGCAGTTATTCGAAAGGCCACGAGCAGTACTTC.

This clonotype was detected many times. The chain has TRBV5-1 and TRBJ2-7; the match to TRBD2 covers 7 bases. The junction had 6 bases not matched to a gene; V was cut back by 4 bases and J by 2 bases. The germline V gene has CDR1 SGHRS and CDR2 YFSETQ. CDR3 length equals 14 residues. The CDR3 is CASSQTSVPYEQYF. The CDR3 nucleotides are TGCGCCAGCAGCCAAACTAGCGTCCCCTACGAGCAGTACTTC.

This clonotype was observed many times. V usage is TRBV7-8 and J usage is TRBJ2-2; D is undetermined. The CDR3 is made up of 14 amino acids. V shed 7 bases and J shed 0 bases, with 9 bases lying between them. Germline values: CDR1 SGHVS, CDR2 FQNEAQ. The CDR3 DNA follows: TGTGCCAGCATCCACGGAACGAACACCGGGGAGCTGTTTTTT. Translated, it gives CASIHGTNTGELFF.

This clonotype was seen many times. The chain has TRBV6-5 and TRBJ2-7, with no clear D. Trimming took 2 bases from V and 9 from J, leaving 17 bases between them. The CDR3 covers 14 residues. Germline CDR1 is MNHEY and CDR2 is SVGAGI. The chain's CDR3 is CASSYRDPRVWQYF. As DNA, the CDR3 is TGTGCCAGCAGTTACCGCGACCCCCGGGTGTGGCAGTACTTC.

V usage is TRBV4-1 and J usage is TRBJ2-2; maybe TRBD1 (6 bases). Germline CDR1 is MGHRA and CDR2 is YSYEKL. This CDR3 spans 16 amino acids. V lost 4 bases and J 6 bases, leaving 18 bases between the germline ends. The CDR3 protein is CASSLRTAHVPGELFF. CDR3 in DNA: TGCGCCAGCAGCCTACGGACAGCCCACGTCCCCGGGGAGCTGTTTTTT.

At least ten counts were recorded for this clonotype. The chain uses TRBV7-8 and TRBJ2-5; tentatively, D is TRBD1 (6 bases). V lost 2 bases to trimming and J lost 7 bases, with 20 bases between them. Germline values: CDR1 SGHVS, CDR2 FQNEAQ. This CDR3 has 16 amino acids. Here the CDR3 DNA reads TGTGCCAGCAGCTTATTGGCTGGGGGCCCCTCCGGGACCCAGTACTTC. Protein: CASSLLAGGPSGTQYF.

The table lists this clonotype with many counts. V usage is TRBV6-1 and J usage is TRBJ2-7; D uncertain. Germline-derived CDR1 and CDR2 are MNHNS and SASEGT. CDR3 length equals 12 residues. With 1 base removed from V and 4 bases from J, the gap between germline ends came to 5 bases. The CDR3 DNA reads TGTGCCAGCAGTGAAGTGCGGTACGAGCAGTACTTC. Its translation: CASSEVRYEQYF.